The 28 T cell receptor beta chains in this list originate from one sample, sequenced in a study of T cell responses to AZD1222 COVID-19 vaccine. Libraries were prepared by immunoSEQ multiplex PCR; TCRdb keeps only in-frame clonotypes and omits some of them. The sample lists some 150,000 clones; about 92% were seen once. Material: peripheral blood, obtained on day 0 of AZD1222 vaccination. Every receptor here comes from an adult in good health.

CDR3 DNA sequence: TGTGCCAGCAGCTTAGATCCGGGGGGACGCGGCTACACCTTC. It specifies CASSLDPGGRGYTF. The chain carries TRBV11-2 and TRBJ1-2; D is perhaps TRBD1 (5 bases). Germline CDR1 and CDR2: SGHAT and FQNNGV. Trimming stripped 0 bases from V and 8 bases from J, with 13 bases between. The CDR3 consists of 14 residues.

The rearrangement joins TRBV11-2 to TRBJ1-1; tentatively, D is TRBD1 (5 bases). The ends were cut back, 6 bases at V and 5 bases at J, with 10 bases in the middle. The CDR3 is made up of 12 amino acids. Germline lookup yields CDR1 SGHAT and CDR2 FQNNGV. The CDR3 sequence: CASRGGGTEAFF. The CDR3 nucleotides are TGTGCCAGCAGGGGGGGTGGGACTGAAGCTTTCTTT.

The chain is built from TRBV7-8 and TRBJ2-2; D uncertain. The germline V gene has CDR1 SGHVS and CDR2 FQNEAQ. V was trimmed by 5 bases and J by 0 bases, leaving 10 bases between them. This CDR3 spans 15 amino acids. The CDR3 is CASSLLTSNTGELFF. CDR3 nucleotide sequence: TGTGCCAGCAGCCTATTGACTTCGAACACCGGGGAGCTGTTTTTT.

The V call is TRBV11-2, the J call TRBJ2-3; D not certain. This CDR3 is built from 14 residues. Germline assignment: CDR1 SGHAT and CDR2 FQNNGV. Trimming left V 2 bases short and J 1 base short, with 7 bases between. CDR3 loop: CASSLPARTDTQYF. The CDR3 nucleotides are TGTGCCAGCAGCTTACCCGCCCGCACAGATACGCAGTATTTT.

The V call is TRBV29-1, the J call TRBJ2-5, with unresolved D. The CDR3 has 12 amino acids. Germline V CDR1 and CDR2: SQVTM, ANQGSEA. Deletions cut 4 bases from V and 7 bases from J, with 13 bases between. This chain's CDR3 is CSVGELLGTQYF. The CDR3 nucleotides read TGCAGCGTTGGTGAACTCCTCGGGACCCAGTACTTC. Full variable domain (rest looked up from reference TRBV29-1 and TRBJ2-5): SAVISQKPSRDICQRGTSLTIQCQVDSQVTMMFWYRQQPGQSLTLIATANQGSEATYESGFVIDKFPISRPNLTFSTLTVSNMSPEDSSIYLCSVGELLGTQYFGPGTRLLVL.

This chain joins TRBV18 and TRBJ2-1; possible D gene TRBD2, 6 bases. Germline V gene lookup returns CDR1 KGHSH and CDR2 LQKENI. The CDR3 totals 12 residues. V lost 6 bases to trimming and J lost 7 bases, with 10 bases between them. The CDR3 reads CASSGGTNEQFF. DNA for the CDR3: TGTGCCAGCTCGGGGGGAACAAATGAGCAGTTCTTC.

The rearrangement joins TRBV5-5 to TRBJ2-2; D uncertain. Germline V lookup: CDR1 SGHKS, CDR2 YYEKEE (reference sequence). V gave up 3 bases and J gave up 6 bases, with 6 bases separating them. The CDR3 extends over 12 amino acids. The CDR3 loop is CASSSVSGELFF. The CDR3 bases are TGTGCCAGCAGCTCGGTCTCCGGGGAGCTGTTTTTT. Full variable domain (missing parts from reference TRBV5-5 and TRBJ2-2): DAGVTQSPTHLIKTRGQQVTLRCSPISGHKSVSWYQQVLGQGPQFIFQYYEKEERGRGNFPDRFSARQFPNYSSELNVNALLLGDSALYLCASSSVSGELFFGEGSRLTVL.

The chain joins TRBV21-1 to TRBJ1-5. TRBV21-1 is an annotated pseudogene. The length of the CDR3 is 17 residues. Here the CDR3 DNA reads TGTGCCAGCAGCAAAGGGGCAGGACCTACTAGCAATCAGCCCCAGCATTTT. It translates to CASSKGAGPTSNQPQHF.

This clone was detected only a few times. Here the CDR3 DNA reads TGTGCCAGCAGCTCCCAACAGGGGGCCTCCTACGAGCAGTACTTC. Protein: CASSSQQGASYEQYF. The chain links TRBV7-6 to TRBJ2-7; 9 bases map to TRBD1. The length of the CDR3 is 15 residues. Unmatched junction bases numbered 4, after V lost 4 bases and J lost 0 bases. From germline, CDR1 is SGHVS and CDR2 FNYEAQ. Variable domain in full (rest from reference TRBV7-6 and TRBJ2-7): GAGVSQSPRYKVTKRGQDVALRCDPISGHVSLYWYRQALGQGPEFLTYFNYEAQQDKSGLPNDRFSAERPEGSISTLTIQRTEQRDSAMYRCASSSQQGASYEQYFGPGTRLTVT.

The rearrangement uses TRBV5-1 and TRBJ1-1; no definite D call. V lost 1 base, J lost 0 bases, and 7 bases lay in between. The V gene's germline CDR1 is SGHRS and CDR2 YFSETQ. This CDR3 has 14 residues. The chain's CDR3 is CASSLSGMNTEAFF. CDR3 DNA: TGCGCCAGCAGCTTGTCAGGCATGAACACTGAAGCTTTCTTT.

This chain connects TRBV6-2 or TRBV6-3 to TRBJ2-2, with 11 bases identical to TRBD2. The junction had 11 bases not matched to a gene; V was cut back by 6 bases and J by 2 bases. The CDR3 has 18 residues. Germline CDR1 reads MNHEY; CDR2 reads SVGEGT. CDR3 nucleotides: TGTGCCAGCAGCCCACTAGCGGGAGTCGGAAGAAACACCGGGGAGCTGTTTTTT. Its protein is CASSPLAGVGRNTGELFF.

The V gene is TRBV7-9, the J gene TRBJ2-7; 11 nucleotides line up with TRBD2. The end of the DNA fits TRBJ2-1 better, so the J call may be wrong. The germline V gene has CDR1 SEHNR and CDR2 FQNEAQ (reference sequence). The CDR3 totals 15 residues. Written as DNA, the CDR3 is TGTGCCAGCAGCTATCTAGCGGGAGGCATGAATGAGCAGTTCTTC. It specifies CASSYLAGGMNEQFF.

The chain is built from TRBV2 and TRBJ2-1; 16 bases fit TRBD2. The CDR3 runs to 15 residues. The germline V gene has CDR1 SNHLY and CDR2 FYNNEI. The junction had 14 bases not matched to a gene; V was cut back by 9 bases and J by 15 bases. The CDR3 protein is CASEPGLAGGPSLFF. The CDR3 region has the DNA TGTGCCAGTGAACCGGGACTAGCGGGAGGGCCCTCGCTGTTCTTC.

Written as DNA, the CDR3 is TGCGCCAGCAGCATAGGGACAAACACTGAAGCTTTCTTT. Protein: CASSIGTNTEAFF. The chain joins TRBV5-1 to TRBJ1-1; maybe TRBD1 (6 bases). The CDR3 extends over 13 amino acids. The germline V and J ends were trimmed by 4 bases and 2 bases, with 9 bases remaining between them. Per the germline V gene, CDR1 is SGHRS and CDR2 is YFSETQ.

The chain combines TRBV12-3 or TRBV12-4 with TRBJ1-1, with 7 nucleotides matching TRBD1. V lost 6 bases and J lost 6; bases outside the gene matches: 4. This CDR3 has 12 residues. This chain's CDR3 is CASRLTGSEAFF. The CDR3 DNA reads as TGTGCCAGCAGACTGACAGGGTCTGAAGCTTTCTTT.

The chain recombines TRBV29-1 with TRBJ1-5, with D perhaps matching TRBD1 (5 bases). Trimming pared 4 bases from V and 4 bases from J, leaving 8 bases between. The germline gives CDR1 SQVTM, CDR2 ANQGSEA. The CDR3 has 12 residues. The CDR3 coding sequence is TGCAGCGTTGGGGGGGTTAATCAGCCCCAGCATTTT. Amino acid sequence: CSVGGVNQPQHF.

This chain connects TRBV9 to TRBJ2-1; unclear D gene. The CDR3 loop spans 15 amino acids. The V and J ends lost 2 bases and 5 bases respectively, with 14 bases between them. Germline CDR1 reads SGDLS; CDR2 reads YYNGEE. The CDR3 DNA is TGTGCCAGCAGCGTCGGGCTCGCCCCGGACAATGAGCAGTTCTTC. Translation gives CASSVGLAPDNEQFF.

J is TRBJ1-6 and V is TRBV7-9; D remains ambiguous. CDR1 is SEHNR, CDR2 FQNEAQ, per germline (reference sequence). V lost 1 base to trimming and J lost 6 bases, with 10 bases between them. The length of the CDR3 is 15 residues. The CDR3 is CASSLVSGLNSPLHF. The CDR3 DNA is TGTGCCAGCAGCTTAGTGTCAGGCCTTAATTCACCCCTCCACTTT.

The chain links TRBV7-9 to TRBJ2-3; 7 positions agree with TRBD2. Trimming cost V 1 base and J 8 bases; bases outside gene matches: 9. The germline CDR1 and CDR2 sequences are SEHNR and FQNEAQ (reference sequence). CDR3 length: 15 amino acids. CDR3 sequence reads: CASSLEASGKITQYF. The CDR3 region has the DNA TGTGCCAGCAGCTTAGAAGCCAGCGGGAAGATTACGCAGTATTTT.

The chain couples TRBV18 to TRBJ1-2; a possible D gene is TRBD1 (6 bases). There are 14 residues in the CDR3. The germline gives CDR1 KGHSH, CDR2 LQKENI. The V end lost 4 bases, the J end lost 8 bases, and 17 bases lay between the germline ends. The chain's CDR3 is CASSLRGGREGYTF. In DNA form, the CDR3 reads TGTGCCAGCTCACTACGAGGGGGGCGCGAGGGCTACACCTTC.

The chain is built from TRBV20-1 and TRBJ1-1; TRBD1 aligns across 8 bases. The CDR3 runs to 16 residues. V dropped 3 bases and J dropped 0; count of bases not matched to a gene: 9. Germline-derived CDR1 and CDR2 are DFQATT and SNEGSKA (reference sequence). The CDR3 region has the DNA TGCAGTGCTAGTGATCCGACAGGGGAAATGAACACTGAAGCTTTCTTT. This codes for CSASDPTGEMNTEAFF.

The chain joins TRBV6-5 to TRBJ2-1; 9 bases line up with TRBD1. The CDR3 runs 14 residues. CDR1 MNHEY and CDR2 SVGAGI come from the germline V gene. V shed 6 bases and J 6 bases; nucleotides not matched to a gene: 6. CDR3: CASRDRGKINEQFF. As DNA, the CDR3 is TGTGCCAGCAGGGACAGGGGTAAGATCAATGAGCAGTTCTTC.

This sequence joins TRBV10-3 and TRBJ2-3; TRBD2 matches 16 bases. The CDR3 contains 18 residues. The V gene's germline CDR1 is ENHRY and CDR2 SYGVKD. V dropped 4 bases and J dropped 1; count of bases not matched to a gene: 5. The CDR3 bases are TGTGCCATCAGTGCCGGGACTAGCGGGAGGGCCGGCACAGATACGCAGTATTTT. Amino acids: CAISAGTSGRAGTDTQYF.

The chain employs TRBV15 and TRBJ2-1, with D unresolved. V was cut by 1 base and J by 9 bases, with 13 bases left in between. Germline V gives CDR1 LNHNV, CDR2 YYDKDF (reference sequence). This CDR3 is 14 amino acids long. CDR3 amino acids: CATSRGSLSIEQFF. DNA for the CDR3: TGTGCCACCAGCAGAGGGTCTCTAAGCATTGAGCAGTTCTTC.

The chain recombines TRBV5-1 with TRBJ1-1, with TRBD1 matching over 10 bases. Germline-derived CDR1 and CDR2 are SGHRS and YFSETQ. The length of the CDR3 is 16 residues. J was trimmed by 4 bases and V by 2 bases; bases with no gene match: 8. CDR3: CASSLPGQGLGTEAFF. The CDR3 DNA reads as TGCGCCAGCAGCTTACCGGGACAGGGGTTGGGCACTGAAGCTTTCTTT.

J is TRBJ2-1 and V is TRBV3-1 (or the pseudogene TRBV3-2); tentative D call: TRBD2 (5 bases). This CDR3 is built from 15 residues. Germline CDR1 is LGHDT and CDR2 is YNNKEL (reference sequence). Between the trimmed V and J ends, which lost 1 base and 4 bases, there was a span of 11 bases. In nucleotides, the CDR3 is TGTGCCAGCAGCCAAGGCGGGCTGCCGTACAATGAGCAGTTCTTC. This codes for CASSQGGLPYNEQFF.

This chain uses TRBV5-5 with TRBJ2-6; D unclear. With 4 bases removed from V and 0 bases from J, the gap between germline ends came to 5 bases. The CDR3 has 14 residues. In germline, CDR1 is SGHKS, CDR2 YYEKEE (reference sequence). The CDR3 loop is CASSAPSGANVLTF. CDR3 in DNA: TGTGCCAGCAGCGCCCCCTCTGGGGCCAACGTCCTGACTTTC.

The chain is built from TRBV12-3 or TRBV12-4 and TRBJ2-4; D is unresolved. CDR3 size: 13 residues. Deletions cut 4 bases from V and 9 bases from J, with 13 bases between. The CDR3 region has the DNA TGTGCCAGCAGTTCCGCTAGAGAGGCCATTCAGTACTTC. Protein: CASSSAREAIQYF.